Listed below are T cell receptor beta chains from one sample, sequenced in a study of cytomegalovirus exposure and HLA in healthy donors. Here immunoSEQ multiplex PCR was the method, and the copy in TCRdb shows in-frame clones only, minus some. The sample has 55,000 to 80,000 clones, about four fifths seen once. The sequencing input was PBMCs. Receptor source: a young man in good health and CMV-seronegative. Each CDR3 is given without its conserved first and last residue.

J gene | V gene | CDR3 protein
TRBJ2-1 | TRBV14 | ASSQEGTTWFQTLYNEQF
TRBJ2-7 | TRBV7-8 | ASSSGQLPYEQY
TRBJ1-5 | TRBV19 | ASTNSWGRDWH
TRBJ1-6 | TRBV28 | ASSWLIGTENSPLH
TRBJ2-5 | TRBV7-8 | ASSSSRGAETQY
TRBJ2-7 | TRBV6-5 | ASSLGTSLPEQY
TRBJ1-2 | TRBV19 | ASSPGQGAFSLSGYT
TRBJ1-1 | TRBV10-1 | ASSRDTEAF
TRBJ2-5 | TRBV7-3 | ASSLGTSGRLETQY
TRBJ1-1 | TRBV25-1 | ASSEGQGGLSNTEAF
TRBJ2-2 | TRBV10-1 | ASSVSRDRGAGELF
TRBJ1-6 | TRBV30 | AWSNGTALH